The 30 T cell receptor beta chains below all came from one sample that was sequenced in a study of cytomegalovirus exposure and HLA in healthy donors. Primers for the PCR totalled 60 Vbeta and 13 Jbeta. The repertoire was sequenced with immunoSEQ multiplex PCR; TCRdb's copy has only in-frame clones and lacks some. The sample consists of fewer than 200,000 clones, 75% of them appearing once. Material: PBMCs. The receptors shown here come from a woman aged 45-60 years in good health and CMV-seropositive.

This chain joins TRBV11-3 and TRBJ1-2, with D perhaps TRBD1 (5 bases). The CDR3 runs to 13 residues. Germline V CDR1 and CDR2: SGHNT, YENEEA. V lost 3 bases to trimming and J lost 4 bases, with 9 bases between them. CDR3 in amino acids: CASSFGGGYGYTF. As DNA, the CDR3 is TGTGCCAGCAGCTTCGGGGGAGGCTATGGCTACACCTTC.

CDR3 sequence (DNA): TGTGCCAGCAGCTTTGGCTTTCAGCCCCAGCATTTT. Translation: CASSFGFQPQHF. The chain joins TRBV7-9 to TRBJ1-5; no reliable D call. The CDR3 has 12 amino acids. CDR1 and CDR2 (germline): SEHNR, FQNEAQ (reference sequence). Deletions cut 3 bases from V and 6 bases from J, with 6 bases between.

Only one count was recorded for this clone. At one of its ends the junction is not consistent with the germline gene, which may arise from a read error. The rearrangement links TRBV7-9 to TRBJ1-2; D is unresolved. The V gene's germline CDR1 is SEHNR and CDR2 FQNEAQ (reference sequence). This CDR3 spans 12 amino acids. In nucleotides, the CDR3 is TGTTCCAGCAGCTTAGACGAGGAAGGCTACACCTTC. Its translation is CSSSLDEEGYTF.

This chain connects TRBV5-5 to TRBJ2-7; TRBD1 aligns across 7 bases. The CDR3 covers 14 residues. V lost 2 bases and J lost 6; bases outside the gene matches: 8. Per germline, CDR1 SGHKS and CDR2 YYEKEE (reference sequence). The CDR3 spells CASSLFTGVGEQYF. The CDR3 nucleotides are TGTGCCAGCAGCTTATTTACAGGGGTTGGCGAGCAGTACTTC. Drawing the rest from reference TRBV5-5 and TRBJ2-7, the complete variable domain is DAGVTQSPTHLIKTRGQQVTLRCSPISGHKSVSWYQQVLGQGPQFIFQYYEKEERGRGNFPDRFSARQFPNYSSELNVNALLLGDSALYLCASSLFTGVGEQYFGPGTRLTVT.

The chain links TRBV15 to TRBJ1-3; D remains ambiguous. CDR3 size: 13 residues. Germline V gives CDR1 LNHNV, CDR2 YYDKDF (reference sequence). V dropped 5 bases and J dropped 4 bases, with 9 bases sitting between them. CDR3 sequence (DNA): TGTGCCACCAGCCCAGTAACGGGAAACACCATATATTTT. Its translation: CATSPVTGNTIYF.

This clone was counted between two and nine times. The chain joins TRBV18 to TRBJ2-5; 10 nucleotides align to TRBD1. This CDR3 has 15 amino acids. CDR1 KGHSH and CDR2 LQKENI come from the germline V gene. The V and J ends lost 3 bases and 4 bases, in that order; junction bases with no gene match: 5. CDR3 coding DNA: TGTGCCAGCTCACCGTTGACAGGGGGCGGAGAGACCCAGTACTTC. It specifies CASSPLTGGGETQYF.

V is TRBV5-1 and J is TRBJ2-7; 11 bases are a match to TRBD2. Per germline, CDR1 SGHRS and CDR2 YFSETQ. V trimming: 3 bases; J trimming: 2 bases; junction bases outside the gene matches: 10. The CDR3 spans 17 residues. CDR3 amino acids: CASSYTSGGSSAYEQYF. Here the CDR3 DNA reads TGCGCCAGCAGCTATACTAGCGGGGGTTCTAGCGCCTACGAGCAGTACTTC. Using reference TRBV5-1 and TRBJ2-7 for the parts outside the CDR3, the full variable domain is KAGVTQTPRYLIKTRGQQVTLSCSPISGHRSVSWYQQTPGQGLQFLFEYFSETQRNKGNFPGRFSGRQFSNSRSEMNVSTLELGDSALYLCASSYTSGGSSAYEQYFGPGTRLTVT.

The V and J genes are TRBV6-6 and TRBJ1-2; TRBD1 aligns across 7 bases. V lost 6 bases to trimming and J lost 4 bases; unmatched junction nucleotides: 5. Germline-derived CDR1 and CDR2 are MNHNY and SVGAGI (reference sequence). The CDR3 loop spans 13 amino acids. This CDR3 is CASSLDRSYGYTF. The CDR3 DNA is TGTGCCAGCAGCTTGGACAGGAGCTATGGCTACACCTTC.

V is TRBV6-5 and J is TRBJ1-1; 7 bases line up with TRBD1. V lost 6 bases, J lost 3 bases, and 7 bases stayed unmatched. The germline CDR1 and CDR2 sequences are MNHEY and SVGAGI. The CDR3 contains 14 residues. The CDR3 spells CASSPGGQDTEAFF. The CDR3 region has the DNA TGTGCCAGCAGCCCCGGCGGACAGGACACTGAAGCTTTCTTT.

The CDR3 here is CASSQPGSDGDTQYF. In nucleotides, the CDR3 is TGTGCCAGCAGCCAGCCCGGGAGTGACGGAGATACGCAGTATTTT. This chain joins TRBV4-2 and TRBJ2-3; weak D call: TRBD2 (6 bases). This CDR3 has 15 residues. With 3 bases removed from V and 5 bases from J, the gap between germline ends came to 15 bases. The germline V gene has CDR1 LGHNA and CDR2 YNFKEQ.

This rearrangement joins TRBV4-1 to TRBJ2-5; 7 bases agree with TRBD2. The CDR3 totals 15 residues. CDR1 and CDR2 from the germline V gene are MGHRA and YSYEKL. V shed 1 base, J shed 2 bases, and the junction held 4 bases outside the gene matches. The chain's CDR3 is CASSQGGGYQETQYF. The CDR3 DNA reads TGCGCCAGCAGCCAAGGGGGGGGATATCAAGAGACCCAGTACTTC.

The chain couples TRBV7-9 to TRBJ1-6, with TRBD1 matching 7 bases. Germline V gives CDR1 SEHNR, CDR2 FQNEAQ (reference sequence). V lost 4 bases, J lost 7 bases, and 7 bases stayed unmatched. The CDR3 runs to 15 residues. Here the CDR3 reads CASSSSTGTNSPLHF. CDR3 DNA sequence: TGTGCCAGCAGCTCATCGACAGGGACGAATTCACCCCTCCACTTT.

The rearrangement links TRBV7-8 to TRBJ2-5; D is unresolved. The assigned J gene may be wrong: the sequence end matches TRBJ2-7 better. Germline V gene lookup returns CDR1 SGHVS and CDR2 FQNEAQ. This CDR3 is 14 amino acids long. The CDR3 loop is CASSFQENLYEQYF. As DNA, the CDR3 is TGTGCCAGCAGCTTCCAAGAGAACCTCTACGAGCAGTACTTC.

The V call is TRBV19, the J call TRBJ2-3, with 7 positions matching TRBD2. Trimming took 7 bases from V and 1 from J; bases not matched to a gene: 2. The length of the CDR3 is 13 residues. Germline V CDR1 and CDR2: LNHDA, SQIVND (reference sequence). In DNA, the CDR3 is TGTGCCAGTAACCGGGGGGGCACAGATACGCAGTATTTT. As protein: CASNRGGTDTQYF.

This chain links TRBV2 with TRBJ2-7; 8 positions match TRBD1. The CDR3 is made up of 12 amino acids. Germline lookup yields CDR1 SNHLY and CDR2 FYNNEI. J gave up 6 bases and V 7 bases, and 5 bases lay outside the gene matches. The CDR3 region has the DNA TGTGCCAGCAACGGACAGGGCAGCGAGCAGTACTTC. Amino acids: CASNGQGSEQYF.

This clone was seen once. This chain connects TRBV27 to TRBJ2-7; 8 bases match TRBD1. Germline CDR1 is MNHEY and CDR2 is SMNVEV (reference sequence). Trimming removed 4 bases from V and 0 bases from J; junction bases left unmatched: 5. The CDR3 runs 15 residues. CDR3 loop: CASSSDRGYSYEQYF. The CDR3 coding sequence is TGTGCCAGCAGTTCCGACAGGGGATACTCCTACGAGCAGTACTTC.

The J gene is TRBJ1-5, the V gene TRBV10-3; possible D gene TRBD1, 6 bases. The V end was cut by 4 bases, the J end by 10 bases, with 14 bases between. The CDR3 covers 13 residues. Looked up from germline, CDR1 is ENHRY and CDR2 is SYGVKD. CDR3 in DNA: TGTGCCATCAGTGGGGAGGGGGGGAGACCCCAGCATTTT. Its translation: CAISGEGGRPQHF.

This chain joins TRBV7-9 and TRBJ2-7; tentatively, D is TRBD1 (5 bases). The CDR3 loop spans 14 amino acids. Germline V gives CDR1 SEHNR, CDR2 FQNEAQ (reference sequence). V lost 7 bases to trimming and J lost 3 bases, with 16 bases between them. CDR3 DNA sequence: TGTGCCAGCACCCTCGGCCCCCAGGGCTACGAGCAGTACTTC. Its translation: CASTLGPQGYEQYF.

In its sample, this clone was seen a few times. V gene TRBV7-2 combines with J gene TRBJ2-7; D call uncertain. V gave up 5 bases and J gave up 2 bases, with 10 bases separating them. The CDR3 has 13 amino acids. Germline CDR1 is SGHTA and CDR2 is FQGNSA. CDR3 in amino acids: CASSGLQAYEQYF. The CDR3 region has the DNA TGTGCCAGCAGCGGGCTTCAAGCCTACGAGCAGTACTTC.

This clone was counted between two and nine times. The sample has other DNA sequences that encode this CDR3 too. The V gene is TRBV7-9, the J gene TRBJ2-1; the match to TRBD2 covers 9 bases. V shed 5 bases and J 10 bases; nucleotides not matched to a gene: 6. The CDR3 spans 13 residues. The germline V gene has CDR1 SEHNR and CDR2 FQNEAQ (reference sequence). This chain's CDR3 is CASSDAGGREQFF. The CDR3 coding sequence is TGTGCCAGCAGCGACGCGGGGGGGCGGGAGCAGTTCTTC.

This chain uses TRBV27 with TRBJ2-1; D is unclear. Trimming cost V 4 bases and J 0 bases, with 10 bases left between them. CDR1 and CDR2 (germline): MNHEY, SMNVEV (reference sequence). The CDR3 extends over 15 amino acids. CDR3 nucleotide sequence: TGTGCCAGCAGTTCCGTCTCGGGCTCCTACAATGAGCAGTTCTTC. Translating it yields CASSSVSGSYNEQFF.

This clone came up once. V and J are TRBV15 and TRBJ2-6; perhaps TRBD1 as D (6 bases). Looked up from germline, CDR1 is LNHNV and CDR2 is YYDKDF (reference sequence). The length of the CDR3 is 17 residues. V shed 2 bases and J shed 0 bases, with 11 bases lying between them. The DNA for the CDR3 is TGTGCCACCAGCAGACCGACAGGAGGCTCTGGGGCCAACGTCCTGACTTTC. Protein sequence: CATSRPTGGSGANVLTF. The full variable domain, with the rest looked up from reference TRBV15 and TRBJ2-6, is DAMVIQNPRYQVTQFGKPVTLSCSQTLNHNVMYWYQQKSSQAPKLLFHYYDKDFNNEADTPDNFQSRRPNTSFCFLDIRSPGLGDTAMYLCATSRPTGGSGANVLTFGAGSRLTVL.

This clone occurred once. The chain is built from TRBV28 and TRBJ2-7, with 10 bases that match TRBD1. V shed 8 bases and J 5 bases; nucleotides not matched to a gene: 12. The CDR3 contains 15 residues. From germline, CDR1 is MDHEN and CDR2 SYDVKM. Here the CDR3 reads CASSEASDRGDEQYF. The CDR3 nucleotides read TGTGCCAGCTCCGAGGCCTCGGACAGGGGGGACGAGCAGTACTTC. The complete variable domain, with remaining parts taken from reference TRBV28 and TRBJ2-7, reads DVKVTQSSRYLVKRTGEKVFLECVQDMDHENMFWYRQDPGLGLRLIYFSYDVKMKEKGDIPEGYSVSREKKERFSLILESASTNQTSMYLCASSEASDRGDEQYFGPGTRLTVT.

The chain has TRBV2 and TRBJ2-6; 9 bases are a match to TRBD1. Trimming at V came to 7 bases and at J to 1 base, leaving 8 bases not matched to a gene. Germline-derived CDR1 and CDR2 are SNHLY and FYNNEI. This CDR3 region has 17 residues. As DNA, the CDR3 is TGTGCCAGCACTCGGGACAGGGAAGTGTCTGGGGCCAACGTCCTGACTTTC. Its translation is CASTRDREVSGANVLTF. The full variable domain, completed using reference TRBV2 and TRBJ2-6, is EPEVTQTPSHQVTQMGQEVILRCVPISNHLYFYWYRQILGQKVEFLVSFYNNEISEKSEIFDDQFSVERPDGSNFTLKIRSTKLEDSAMYFCASTRDREVSGANVLTFGAGSRLTVL.

This chain uses TRBV29-1 with TRBJ1-6; perhaps TRBD1 as D (6 bases). This CDR3 contains 14 residues. V was trimmed by 6 bases and J by 0 bases, leaving 9 bases between them. In germline, CDR1 is SQVTM, CDR2 ANQGSEA. CDR3 amino acids: CSVKDSSYNSPLHF. In nucleotides, the CDR3 is TGCAGCGTCAAGGACAGCTCCTATAATTCACCCCTCCACTTT.

V is TRBV9 and J is TRBJ1-4; D is perhaps TRBD1 (6 bases). Germline V lookup: CDR1 SGDLS, CDR2 YYNGEE. Trimming shortened V by 2 bases and J by 8 bases, and 13 bases separated the two germline ends. The CDR3 is 14 amino acids. The CDR3 sequence is CASSVGGAGEKLFF. The CDR3 DNA sequence: TGTGCCAGCAGCGTGGGGGGGGCAGGGGAAAAACTGTTTTTT.

The chain employs TRBV2 and TRBJ1-3; TRBD1 might be the D (5 bases). Germline V gene sequence: CDR1 SNHLY, CDR2 FYNNEI. The CDR3 length is 13 residues. The V gene lost 8 bases and the J gene lost 4 bases, with 12 bases spanning the gap. As DNA, the CDR3 is TGTGCCAGCCGCAGGGCCACCGGAAACACCATATATTTT. It yields the protein CASRRATGNTIYF.

The rearrangement joins TRBV5-1 to TRBJ1-4; D gene ambiguous. From germline, CDR1 is SGHRS and CDR2 YFSETQ. V was clipped by 3 bases and J by 5 bases, with 17 bases between them. The CDR3 length is 16 residues. DNA for the CDR3: TGCGCCAGCAGCTCCGGCCGCAGGCAGAAAAATGAAAAACTGTTTTTT. It encodes CASSSGRRQKNEKLFF.

This chain connects TRBV6-6 to TRBJ1-4; a weak D match, TRBD1 (6 bases). V lost 0 bases to trimming and J lost 4 bases, with 12 bases between them. This CDR3 region has 16 residues. The germline V gene has CDR1 MNHNY and CDR2 SVGAGI (reference sequence). The CDR3 region has the DNA TGTGCCAGCAGTTACTCGAAGGACAGAATTAATGAAAAACTGTTTTTT. It is translated as CASSYSKDRINEKLFF.

This chain joins TRBV7-6 and TRBJ1-1; D is perhaps TRBD1 (6 bases). This CDR3 region has 13 residues. Germline CDR1 and CDR2: SGHVS and FNYEAQ. Trimming pared 5 bases from V and 0 bases from J, leaving 7 bases between. CDR3 protein: CASSGDMNTEAFF. CDR3 coding DNA: TGTGCCAGCAGCGGGGACATGAACACTGAAGCTTTCTTT.